The present entry profiles one TCR beta chain with its context. This specimen belongs to a study of blood T cell repertoires in COVID-19. Whole-study context: PBMCs, B-cell-depleted T cells, or T cells provided the cDNA or gDNA that made up the material.

Germline V lookup: CDR1 SGHAT, CDR2 FQNNGV. Trimming left V 4 bases short and J 6 bases short, with 12 bases between. CDR3 length equals 14 residues. Clones were read by immunoSEQ multiplex PCR, and TCRdb kept only the in-frame ones, dropping some. The data contain 300,000 to 450,000 clones, approximately 86% of them singletons. The clonotype originates from a human donor in a cohort sampled during active COVID-19. Specimen: peripheral blood. The chain has TRBV11-2 and TRBJ2-2, with D maybe TRBD1 (7 bases). The chain's CDR3 is CASSYDREAGELFF. The CDR3 region has the DNA TGTGCCAGCAGCTACGACAGGGAGGCCGGGGAGCTGTTTTTT. The variable domain in full, completed from reference TRBV11-2 and TRBJ2-2, reads EAGVAQSPRYKIIEKRQSVAFWCNPISGHATLYWYQQILGQGPKLLIQFQNNGVVDDSQLPKDRFSAERLKGVDSTLKIQPAKLEDSAVYLCASSYDREAGELFFGEGSRLTVL.